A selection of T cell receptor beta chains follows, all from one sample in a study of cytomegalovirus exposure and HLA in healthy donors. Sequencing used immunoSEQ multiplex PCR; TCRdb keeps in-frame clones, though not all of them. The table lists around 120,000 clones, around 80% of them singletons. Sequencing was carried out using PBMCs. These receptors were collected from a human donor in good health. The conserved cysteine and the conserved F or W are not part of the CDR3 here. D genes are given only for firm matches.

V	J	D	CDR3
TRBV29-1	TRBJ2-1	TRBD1	SVEGFGIQGVV
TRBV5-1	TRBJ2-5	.	ASSNKETQY
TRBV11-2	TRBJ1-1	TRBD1	ASTLDRENTEAF
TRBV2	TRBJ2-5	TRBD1	ASRLQGRETQY
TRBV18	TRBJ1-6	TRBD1	ASSQGAGTSPLH
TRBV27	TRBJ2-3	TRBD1	ASSFHRGQDTQY
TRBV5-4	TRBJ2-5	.	ASSLDIAARETQY
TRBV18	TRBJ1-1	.	ASSTGNTEAF
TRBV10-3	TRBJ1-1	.	ASSYSSNGVTEAF
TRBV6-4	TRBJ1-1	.	ASRDSRAEAF
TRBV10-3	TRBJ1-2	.	AIKLGHADYGYT
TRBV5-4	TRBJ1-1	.	ASSRYRDKEDSEAF
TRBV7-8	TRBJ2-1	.	ASSAFQGNNNEQF
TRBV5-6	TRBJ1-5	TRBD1	ASSLGATGGYQPQH
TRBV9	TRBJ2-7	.	ASSVGSFVRGVNEQY
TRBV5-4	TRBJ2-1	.	ASSHSSATYNEQF
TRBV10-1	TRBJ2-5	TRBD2	ASSAGALAGQETQY
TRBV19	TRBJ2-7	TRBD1	ASSRQGSYEQY
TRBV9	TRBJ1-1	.	ASSVSLYSGMNTEAF
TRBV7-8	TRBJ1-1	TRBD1	ASSDRGGTEAF
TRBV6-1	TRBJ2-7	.	ASTPWTESYEQY
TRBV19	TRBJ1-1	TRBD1	ASIEWTGNTEAF
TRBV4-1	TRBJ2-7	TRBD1	ASSQEGSGTGSNEQY
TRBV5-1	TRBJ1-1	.	ASSSQTGNTEAF
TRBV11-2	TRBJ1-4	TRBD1	ASSLRGQGSEKLF
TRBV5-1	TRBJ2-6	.	ASSIVGGWANVLT
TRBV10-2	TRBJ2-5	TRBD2	ASSESILAGTQETQY
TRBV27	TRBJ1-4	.	ASSATGATNEKLF
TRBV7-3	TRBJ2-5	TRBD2	ASSPKGLAGQETQY
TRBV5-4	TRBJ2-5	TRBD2	ASSEGLAGGQETQY
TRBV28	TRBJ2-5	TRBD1	ASSLGTARFQETQY
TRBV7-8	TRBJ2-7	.	ASSSAGAYEQY
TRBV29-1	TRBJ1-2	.	SVTKLADNYGYT
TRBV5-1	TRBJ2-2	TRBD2	ASRTSGDTGELF
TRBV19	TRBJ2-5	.	ASSIPGLETQY
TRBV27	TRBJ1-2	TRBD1	ASSASTGVRGYT
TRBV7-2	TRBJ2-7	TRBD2	ASSSSGASYEQY
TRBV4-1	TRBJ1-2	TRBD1	ASSPTLTTGGNYGYT
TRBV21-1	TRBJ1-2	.	ASSKGDSNYGYT
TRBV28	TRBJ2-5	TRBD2	ASSYTGLAGGSQETQY
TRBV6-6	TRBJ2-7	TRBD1	ASSDRGAGMQY
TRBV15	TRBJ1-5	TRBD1	ATSDRANQPQH
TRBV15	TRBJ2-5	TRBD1	ATSGPGTGEPQY
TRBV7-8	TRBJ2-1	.	ASSLEKSGYNEQF
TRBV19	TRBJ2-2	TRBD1	ASSTPPRGPPNTGELF
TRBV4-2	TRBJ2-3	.	ASSQGFAASEMADTQY
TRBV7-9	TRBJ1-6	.	ASSSLQTGGPSDSPLH
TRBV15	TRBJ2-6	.	ATREDPQSGANVLT
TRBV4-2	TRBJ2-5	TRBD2	ASSQEIPRRGGRETQY
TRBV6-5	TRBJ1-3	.	ATTTSGNTIY